The 16 T cell receptor beta chains reported below all come from one sample, sequenced in a study of blood T cell repertoires in COVID-19. Data came from immunoSEQ multiplex PCR; TCRdb stores just in-frame clones and leaves some out. In the table there are about 120,000 clones, 70% to 90% of which are singletons. The source material was peripheral blood. The origin of the receptors is a man aged 25 to 40 with acute or convalescent COVID-19.

This chain connects TRBV6-1 to TRBJ1-1; D unclear. CDR1 is MNHNS, CDR2 SASEGT, per germline. The CDR3 loop spans 12 amino acids. V lost 6 bases and J 12 bases, leaving 17 bases between the germline ends. CDR3 sequence reads: CASRGGRADSFF. The CDR3 DNA reads TGTGCCAGCAGGGGAGGGAGGGCCGACTCTTTCTTT.

J is TRBJ1-1 and V is TRBV12-3 or TRBV12-4; 7 bases map to TRBD1. The trim removed 6 bases at V and 7 bases at J, leaving 5 bases unmatched. CDR3 length: 12 amino acids. CDR3 residues: CASSGQEIEAFF. The CDR3 DNA reads as TGTGCCAGCAGCGGACAGGAAATTGAAGCTTTCTTT.

The chain is built from TRBV30 and TRBJ1-4; perhaps TRBD1 as D (6 bases). CDR1 GTSNPN and CDR2 SVGIG come from the germline V gene (reference sequence). The V gene lost 3 bases and the J gene lost 4 bases, with 12 bases spanning the gap. The CDR3 has 14 residues. The chain's CDR3 is CAWRPGQNNEKLFF. Here the CDR3 DNA reads TGTGCCTGGAGGCCAGGACAGAATAATGAAAAACTGTTTTTT.

The table lists this clone with a count of one. The chain recombines TRBV19 with TRBJ1-5, with D perhaps matching TRBD1 (5 bases). There are 16 residues in the CDR3. The germline gives CDR1 LNHDA, CDR2 SQIVND (reference sequence). Between the trimmed V and J ends, which lost 1 base and 9 bases, there was a span of 19 bases. The CDR3 nucleotides are TGTGCCAGTAGTATAGCCATATGGCAGGGAAGGGCGCCCCAGCATTTT. This sequence encodes CASSIAIWQGRAPQHF.

This chain links TRBV7-2 with TRBJ1-2; D is unresolved. V lost 5 bases to trimming and J lost 0 bases, with 10 bases between them. There are 14 residues in the CDR3. The germline gives CDR1 SGHTA, CDR2 FQGNSA. CDR3 sequence reads: CASSTNRANYGYTF. Written as DNA, the CDR3 is TGTGCCAGCAGCACTAATCGAGCTAACTATGGCTACACCTTC.

This chain uses TRBV27 with TRBJ2-1; D possibly corresponds to TRBD1 (5 bases). Germline CDR1 is MNHEY and CDR2 is SMNVEV (reference sequence). V dropped 2 bases and J dropped 6 bases, with 11 bases sitting between them. This CDR3 comprises 14 residues. CDR3 coding DNA: TGTGCCAGCAGTTTAGGGGTCAGGGTCAATGAGCAGTTCTTC. It encodes CASSLGVRVNEQFF.

J is TRBJ2-5 and V is TRBV6-5; 7 positions agree with TRBD1. Germline-derived CDR1 and CDR2 are MNHEY and SVGAGI. This CDR3 comprises 12 residues. Trimming at V came to 5 bases and at J to 4 bases, leaving 1 base not matched to a gene. The CDR3 region has the DNA TGTGCCAGCAGTAGACAGGGAGAGACCCAGTACTTC. Translated, it gives CASSRQGETQYF.

V usage is TRBV5-1 and J usage is TRBJ2-1; D is undetermined. Per germline, CDR1 SGHRS and CDR2 YFSETQ. Trimming left V 1 base short and J 0 bases short, with 11 bases between. The CDR3 runs to 16 residues. This CDR3 reads CASSLSSLSSYNEQFF. In nucleotides, the CDR3 is TGCGCCAGCAGCTTGAGTAGCCTTAGCTCCTACAATGAGCAGTTCTTC.

The chain has TRBV11-1 and TRBJ1-1; perhaps TRBD1 as D (6 bases). Looked up from germline, CDR1 is SGHAT and CDR2 is FQDESV (reference sequence). The CDR3 consists of 14 residues. V lost 5 bases and J 6 bases, leaving 16 bases between the germline ends. The CDR3 loop reads CASSSRDISPEAFF. In nucleotides, the CDR3 is TGTGCCAGCAGCAGTAGGGACATCTCTCCTGAAGCTTTCTTT.

The chain carries TRBV10-3 and TRBJ2-3; possibly TRBD2 for D (6 bases). The CDR3 extends over 15 amino acids. Germline V gene lookup returns CDR1 ENHRY and CDR2 SYGVKD. The V gene lost 4 bases and the J gene lost 6 bases, with 17 bases spanning the gap. The chain's CDR3 is CAISGRPGGTDTQYF. For the CDR3, the DNA is TGTGCCATCAGTGGCCGGCCAGGAGGGACCGATACGCAGTATTTT.

In DNA form, the CDR3 reads TGTGCCAGCAGTGGGGGACTAGCGGAAAACACCGGGGAGCTGTTTTTT. Amino acids: CASSGGLAENTGELFF. This rearrangement joins TRBV6-1 to TRBJ2-2; TRBD2 agrees at 11 bases. V trimming: 4 bases; J trimming: 2 bases; junction bases outside the gene matches: 3. Germline-derived CDR1 and CDR2 are MNHNS and SASEGT. The CDR3 is 16 amino acids.

The rearrangement links TRBV12-5 to TRBJ2-7, with D maybe TRBD2 (5 bases). V was trimmed by 0 bases and J by 0 bases, leaving 12 bases between them. CDR3 length: 16 residues. The germline V gene encodes CDR1 LGHNT and CDR2 FRNRAP. The CDR3 reads CASGLVPRRSSYEQYF. The CDR3 DNA reads TGTGCTAGTGGTTTGGTACCCAGGAGGAGCTCCTACGAGCAGTACTTC.

The chain couples TRBV9 to TRBJ1-2; 10 bases are shared with TRBD1. The CDR3 has 15 amino acids. Germline V gene data show CDR1 as SGDLS and CDR2 as YYNGEE. J lost 8 bases, V lost 2 bases, and 9 bases had no gene match. The CDR3 nucleotides read TGTGCCAGCAGCGTGGGGGACAGGGGATGGGGAGGCTACACCTTC. Translating it yields CASSVGDRGWGGYTF.

This clone appeared a single time. The gene calls are TRBV7-9 and TRBJ1-4; 11 bases align to TRBD1. Germline loops: CDR1 SEHNR, CDR2 FQNEAQ (reference sequence). The trim removed 9 bases at V and 5 bases at J, leaving 8 bases unmatched. The CDR3 runs to 15 residues. As DNA, the CDR3 is TGTGCCAGTGCCGGGACAGGGGGACGAAATGAAAAACTGTTTTTT. It translates to CASAGTGGRNEKLFF.

The chain has TRBV6-2 or TRBV6-3 and TRBJ1-2; 8 nucleotides align to TRBD1. Germline V gene sequence: CDR1 MNHEY, CDR2 SVGEGT. The trim removed 6 bases at V and 4 bases at J, leaving 10 bases unmatched. This CDR3 has 15 residues. CDR3 DNA sequence: TGTGCCAGCAGCACCGGACAGGGAGGGGTCTATGGCTACACCTTC. Protein sequence: CASSTGQGGVYGYTF.

The CDR3 here is CASTPDQGTEAFF. CDR3 nucleotides: TGCGCCAGCACCCCGGACCAGGGCACTGAAGCTTTCTTT. The chain employs TRBV5-1 and TRBJ1-1, with a tentative D call TRBD1 (5 bases). Germline CDR1 and CDR2: SGHRS and YFSETQ. This CDR3 spans 13 amino acids. The V end was cut by 6 bases, the J end by 4 bases, with 13 bases between.